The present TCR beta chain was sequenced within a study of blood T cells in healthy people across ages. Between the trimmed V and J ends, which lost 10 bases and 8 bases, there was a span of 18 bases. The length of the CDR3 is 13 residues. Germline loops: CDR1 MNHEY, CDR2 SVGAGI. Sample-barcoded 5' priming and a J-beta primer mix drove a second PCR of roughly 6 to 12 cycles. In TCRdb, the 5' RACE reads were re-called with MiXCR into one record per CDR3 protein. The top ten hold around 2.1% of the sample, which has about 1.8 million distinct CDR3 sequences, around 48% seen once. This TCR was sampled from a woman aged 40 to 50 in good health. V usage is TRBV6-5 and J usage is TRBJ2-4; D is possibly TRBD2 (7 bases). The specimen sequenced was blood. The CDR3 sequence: CAIGRGRGDIQYF. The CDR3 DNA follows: TGTGCCATCGGGCGGGGGCGGGGAGACATTCAGTACTTC.